The rows below give T cell receptor beta chains drawn from one sample of a study of Graves' ophthalmopathy and Graves' hyperthyroidism. TCRdb analysed the multiplex PCR reads with MiXCR anew, one entry per CDR3 protein. The table includes 900,000 to 1,200,000 distinct CDR3 sequences, less than 45% detected once. The sequenced material came from peripheral blood or thyroid tissue (not recorded which). The receptors come from an adult man with Graves' hyperthyroidism. CDR3s include the opening cysteine and the closing phenylalanine or tryptophan. Each record gives: V gene, CDR3 protein.

TRBV25-1	CASKQTGANSPLHF
TRBV7-9	CASGTGGEQYF
TRBV6-2/TRBV6-3	CASSSIDRGGDF
TRBV5-4	CASSLAGTGPPSEQYF
TRBV29-1	CSVDIPNYGYTF
TRBV6-5	CANRESGGYTF
TRBV7-2	CASTLSGSGTQYF
TRBV24-1	CATSERTGGRDGYTF
TRBV29-1	CSVKKTGGYQETQYF
TRBV11-1	CASSRRPGVGRYEQYF
TRBV7-8	CASSLPRQGAEQYF
TRBV7-2	CASSQAVTRGAYEQYF
TRBV10-3	CAIREREGSYEQYF
TRBV6-4	CASSVQGGESQPQHF
TRBV18	CASSPPSSTKYEQYF
TRBV4-3	CASSQVPIQETQYF
TRBV10-3	CAISETRQGPYEQYF
TRBV20-1	CSARGGRGMNTEAFF
TRBV7-9	CASQKEGLVNYGYTF
TRBV12-3/TRBV12-4	CASSYLASQPQHF
TRBV3-1	CASSQAGEQYF
TRBV2	CARLLAGRGTGELFF
TRBV15	CATSSYILAGEQYF
TRBV5-6	CASSQEVGYEQYF
TRBV7-2	CASSLGGGGPAEKLFF
TRBV7-2	CASSHSQGWGNYQPQHF
TRBV7-3	CASSWLPGQILRLNRETQYF
TRBV7-6	CASSLVTGEFTGELFF
TRBV7-3	CADPRGHGYTF
TRBV29-1	CSVPLANVLTF
TRBV2	CASSYQDRTTYEQYF